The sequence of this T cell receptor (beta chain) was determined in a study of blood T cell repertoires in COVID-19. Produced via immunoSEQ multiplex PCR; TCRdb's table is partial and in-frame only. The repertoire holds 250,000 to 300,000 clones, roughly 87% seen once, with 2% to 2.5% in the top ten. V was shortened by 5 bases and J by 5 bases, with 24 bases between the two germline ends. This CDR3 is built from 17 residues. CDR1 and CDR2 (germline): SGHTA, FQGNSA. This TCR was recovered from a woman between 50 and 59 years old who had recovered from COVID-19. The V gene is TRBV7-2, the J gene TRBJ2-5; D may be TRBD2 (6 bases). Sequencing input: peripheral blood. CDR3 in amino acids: CASSPRDGGVFPETQYF. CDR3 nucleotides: TGTGCCAGCAGCCCCCGGGACGGCGGGGTTTTTCCTGAGACCCAGTACTTC.